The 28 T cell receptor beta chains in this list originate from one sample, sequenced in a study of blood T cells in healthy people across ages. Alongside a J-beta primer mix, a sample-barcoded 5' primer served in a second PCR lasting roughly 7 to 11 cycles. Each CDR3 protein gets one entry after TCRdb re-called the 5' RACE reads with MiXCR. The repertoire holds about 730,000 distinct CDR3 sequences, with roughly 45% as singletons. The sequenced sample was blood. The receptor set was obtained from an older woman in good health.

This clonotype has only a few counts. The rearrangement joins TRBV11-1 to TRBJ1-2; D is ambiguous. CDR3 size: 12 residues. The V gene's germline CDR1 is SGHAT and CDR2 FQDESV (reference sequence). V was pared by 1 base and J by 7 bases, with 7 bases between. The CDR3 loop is CASSLEGPGYTF. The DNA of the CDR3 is TGTGCCAGCAGCTTAGAAGGTCCTGGCTACACCTTC.

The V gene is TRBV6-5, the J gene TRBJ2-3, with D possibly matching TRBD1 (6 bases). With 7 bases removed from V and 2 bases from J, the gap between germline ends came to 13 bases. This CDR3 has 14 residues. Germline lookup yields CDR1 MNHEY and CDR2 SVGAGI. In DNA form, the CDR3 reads TGTGCCAGCAAACAGACAGGCCTCACAGATACGCAGTATTTT. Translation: CASKQTGLTDTQYF.

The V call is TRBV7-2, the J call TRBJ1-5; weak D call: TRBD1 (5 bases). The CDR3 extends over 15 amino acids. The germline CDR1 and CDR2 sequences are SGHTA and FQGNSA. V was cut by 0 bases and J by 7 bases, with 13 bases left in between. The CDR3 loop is CASSLASGGRQPQHF. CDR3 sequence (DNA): TGTGCCAGCAGCTTAGCGTCCGGGGGAAGGCAGCCCCAGCATTTT.

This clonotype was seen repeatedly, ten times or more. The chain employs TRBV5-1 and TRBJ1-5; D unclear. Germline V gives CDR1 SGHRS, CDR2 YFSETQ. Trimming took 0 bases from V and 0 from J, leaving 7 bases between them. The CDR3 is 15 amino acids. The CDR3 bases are TGCGCCAGCAGCTTGGCGGGGAATAGCAATCAGCCCCAGCATTTT. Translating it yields CASSLAGNSNQPQHF.

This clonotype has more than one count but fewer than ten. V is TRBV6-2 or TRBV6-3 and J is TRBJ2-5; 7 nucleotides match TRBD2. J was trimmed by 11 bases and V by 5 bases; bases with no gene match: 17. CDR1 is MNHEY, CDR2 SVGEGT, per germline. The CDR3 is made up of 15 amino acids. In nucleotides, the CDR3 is TGTGCCAGCAGTGGACCCAGCGGGGCCCCCCGTGAGCAGTACTTC. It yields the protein CASSGPSGAPREQYF.

CDR3 sequence (DNA): TGTGCCTCCGTGGGGACAGAGCACTCTGGGGCCAACGTCCTGACTTTC. As protein: CASVGTEHSGANVLTF. The V and J genes are TRBV10-3 and TRBJ2-6, with TRBD1 identical over 7 bases. This CDR3 is built from 16 residues. J was trimmed by 0 bases and V by 11 bases; bases with no gene match: 10. Germline V lookup: CDR1 ENHRY, CDR2 SYGVKD.

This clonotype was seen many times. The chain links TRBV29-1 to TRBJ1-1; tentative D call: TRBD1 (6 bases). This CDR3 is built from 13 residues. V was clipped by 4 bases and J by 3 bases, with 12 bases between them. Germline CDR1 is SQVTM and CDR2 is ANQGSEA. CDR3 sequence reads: CSVGTASYTEAFF. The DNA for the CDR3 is TGCAGCGTTGGGACAGCTAGCTACACTGAAGCTTTCTTT.

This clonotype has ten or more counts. This CDR3 is CASSYGLADYSETQYF. The CDR3 nucleotides read TGTGCCAGCAGTTACGGACTAGCGGACTATTCAGAGACCCAGTACTTC. The genes are TRBV6-2 or TRBV6-3 and TRBJ2-5; TRBD2 aligns across 10 bases. This CDR3 is 16 amino acids long. Looked up from germline, CDR1 is MNHEY and CDR2 is SVGEGT. Germline trimming cut 2 bases from V and 4 bases from J; bases unmatched to any gene: 7.

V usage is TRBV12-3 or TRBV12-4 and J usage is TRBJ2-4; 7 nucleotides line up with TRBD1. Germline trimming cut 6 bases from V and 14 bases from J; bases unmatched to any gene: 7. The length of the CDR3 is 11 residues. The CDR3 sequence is CASRLTGVEYF. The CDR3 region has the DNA TGTGCCAGCAGGTTAACAGGGGTGGAGTACTTC.

The CDR3 nucleotides read TGTGCCAGCAGCCAACGTAATAGCGGGAACGAGCAGTACTTC. This sequence encodes CASSQRNSGNEQYF. V usage is TRBV3-1 and J usage is TRBJ2-5; 8 nucleotides align to TRBD2. The DNA end favors TRBJ2-7, so the J call may be wrong. The germline gives CDR1 LGHDT, CDR2 YNNKEL (reference sequence). The CDR3 is 14 residues long.

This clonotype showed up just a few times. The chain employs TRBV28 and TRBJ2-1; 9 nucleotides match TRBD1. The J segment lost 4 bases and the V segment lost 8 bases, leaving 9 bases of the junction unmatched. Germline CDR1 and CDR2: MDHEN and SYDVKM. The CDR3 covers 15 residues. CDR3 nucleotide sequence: TGTGCCAGCGTAGGGGGGACAGGGTCATACAATGAGCAGTTCTTC. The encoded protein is CASVGGTGSYNEQFF.

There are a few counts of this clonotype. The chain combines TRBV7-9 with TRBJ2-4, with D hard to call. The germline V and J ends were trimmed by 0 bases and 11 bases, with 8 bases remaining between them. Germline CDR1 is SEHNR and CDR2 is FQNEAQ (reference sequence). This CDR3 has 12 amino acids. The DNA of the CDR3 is TGTGCCAGCAGCTTAGCGAAGGGTGTTCAGTACTTC. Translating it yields CASSLAKGVQYF.

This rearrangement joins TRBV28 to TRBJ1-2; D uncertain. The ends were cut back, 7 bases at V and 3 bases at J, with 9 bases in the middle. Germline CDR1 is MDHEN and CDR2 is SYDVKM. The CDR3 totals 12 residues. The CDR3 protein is CASTRGYYGYTF. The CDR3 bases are TGTGCCAGCACCAGAGGGTACTATGGCTACACCTTC.

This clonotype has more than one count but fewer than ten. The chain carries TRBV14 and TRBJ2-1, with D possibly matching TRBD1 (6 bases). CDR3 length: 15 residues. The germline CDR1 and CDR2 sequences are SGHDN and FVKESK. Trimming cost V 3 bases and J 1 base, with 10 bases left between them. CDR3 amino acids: CASSHSTGSYNEQFF. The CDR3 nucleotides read TGTGCCAGCAGCCATAGCACAGGGTCCTACAATGAGCAGTTCTTC. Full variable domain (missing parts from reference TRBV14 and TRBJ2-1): EAGVTQFPSHSVIEKGQTVTLRCDPISGHDNLYWYRRVMGKEIKFLLHFVKESKQDESGMPNNRFLAERTGGTYSTLKVQPAELEDSGVYFCASSHSTGSYNEQFFGPGTRLTVL.

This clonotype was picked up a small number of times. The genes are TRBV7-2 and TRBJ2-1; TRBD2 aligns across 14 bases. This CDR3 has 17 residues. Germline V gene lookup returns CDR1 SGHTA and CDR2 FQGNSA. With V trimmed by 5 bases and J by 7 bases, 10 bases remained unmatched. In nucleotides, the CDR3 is TGTGCCAGCAGCAGGGGGACTAGCGGGAGTGGTGGGAATGAGCAGTTCTTC. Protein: CASSRGTSGSGGNEQFF.

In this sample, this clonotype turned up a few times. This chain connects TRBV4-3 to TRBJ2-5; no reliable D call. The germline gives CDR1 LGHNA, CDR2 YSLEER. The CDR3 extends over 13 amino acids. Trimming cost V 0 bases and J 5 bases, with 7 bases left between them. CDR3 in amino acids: CASSQDQAETQYF. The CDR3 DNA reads TGCGCCAGCAGCCAAGACCAGGCGGAGACCCAGTACTTC.

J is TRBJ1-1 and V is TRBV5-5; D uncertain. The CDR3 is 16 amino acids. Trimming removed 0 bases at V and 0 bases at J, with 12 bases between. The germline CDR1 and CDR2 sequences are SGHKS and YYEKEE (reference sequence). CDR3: CASSLARALLNTEAFF. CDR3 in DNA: TGTGCCAGCAGCTTGGCTCGGGCCTTACTGAACACTGAAGCTTTCTTT.

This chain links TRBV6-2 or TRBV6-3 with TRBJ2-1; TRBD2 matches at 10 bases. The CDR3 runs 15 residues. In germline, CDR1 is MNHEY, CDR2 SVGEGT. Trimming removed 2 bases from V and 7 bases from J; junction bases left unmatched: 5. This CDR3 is CASSYIAGGRNEQFF. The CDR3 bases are TGTGCCAGCAGTTACATAGCGGGAGGCCGGAATGAGCAGTTCTTC.

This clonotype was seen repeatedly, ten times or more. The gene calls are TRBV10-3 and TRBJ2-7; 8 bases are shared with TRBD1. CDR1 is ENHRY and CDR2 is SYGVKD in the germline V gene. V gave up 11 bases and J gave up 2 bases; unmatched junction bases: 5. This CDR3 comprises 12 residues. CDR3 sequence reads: CASSGQAYEQYF. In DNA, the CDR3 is TGTGCCTCCTCGGGACAGGCCTACGAGCAGTACTTC.

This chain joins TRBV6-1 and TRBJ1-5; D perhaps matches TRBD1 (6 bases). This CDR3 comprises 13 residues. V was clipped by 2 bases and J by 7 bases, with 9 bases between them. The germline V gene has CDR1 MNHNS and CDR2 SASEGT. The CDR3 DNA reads TGTGCCAGCAGTGAAAGCAGGGGACAGCCCCAGCATTTT. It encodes CASSESRGQPQHF.

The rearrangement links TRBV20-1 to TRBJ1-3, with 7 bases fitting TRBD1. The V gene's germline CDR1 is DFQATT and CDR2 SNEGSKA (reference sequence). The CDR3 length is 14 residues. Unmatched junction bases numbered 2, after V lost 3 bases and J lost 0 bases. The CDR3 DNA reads TGCAGTGCTAGCGACAGGGCCTCTGGAAACACCATATATTTT. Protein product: CSASDRASGNTIYF.

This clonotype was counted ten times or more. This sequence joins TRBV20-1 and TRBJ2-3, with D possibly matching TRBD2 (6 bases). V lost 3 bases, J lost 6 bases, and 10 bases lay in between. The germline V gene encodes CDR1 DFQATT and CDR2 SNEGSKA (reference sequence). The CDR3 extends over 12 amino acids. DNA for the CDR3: TGCAGTGCTAGCGGGAGCTCTGATACGCAGTATTTT. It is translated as CSASGSSDTQYF.

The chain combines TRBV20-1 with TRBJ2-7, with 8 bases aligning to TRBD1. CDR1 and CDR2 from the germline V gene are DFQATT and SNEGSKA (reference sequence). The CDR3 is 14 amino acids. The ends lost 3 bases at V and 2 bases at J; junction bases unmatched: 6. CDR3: CSARTPGQAYEQYF. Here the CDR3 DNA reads TGCAGTGCTAGGACACCGGGACAGGCCTACGAGCAGTACTTC.

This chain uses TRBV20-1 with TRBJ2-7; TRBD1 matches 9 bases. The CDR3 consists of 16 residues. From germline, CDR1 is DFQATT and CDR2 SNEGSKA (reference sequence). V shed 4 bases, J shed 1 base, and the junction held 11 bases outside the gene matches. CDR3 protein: CSAISPDRGQSYEQYF. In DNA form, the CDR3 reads TGCAGTGCTATCTCCCCGGACAGGGGTCAATCCTACGAGCAGTACTTC.

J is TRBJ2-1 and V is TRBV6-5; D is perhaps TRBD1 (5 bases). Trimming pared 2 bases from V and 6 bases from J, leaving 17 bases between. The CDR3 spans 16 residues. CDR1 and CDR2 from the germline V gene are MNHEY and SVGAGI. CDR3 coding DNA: TGTGCCAGCAGTTACAGTAGGGGCAGGCAGAGCAATGAGCAGTTCTTC. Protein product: CASSYSRGRQSNEQFF.

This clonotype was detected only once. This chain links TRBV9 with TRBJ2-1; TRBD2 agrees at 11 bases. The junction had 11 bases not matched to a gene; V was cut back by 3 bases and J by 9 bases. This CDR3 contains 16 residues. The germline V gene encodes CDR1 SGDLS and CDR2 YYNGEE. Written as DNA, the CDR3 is TGTGCCAGCAGCGGGAGGGGCCTAGCGGGAGGACGTGAGCAGTTCTTC. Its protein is CASSGRGLAGGREQFF.

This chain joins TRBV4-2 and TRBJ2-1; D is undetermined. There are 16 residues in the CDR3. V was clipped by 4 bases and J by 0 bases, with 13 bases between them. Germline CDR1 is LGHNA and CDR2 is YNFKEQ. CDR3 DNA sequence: TGTGCCAGCAGCCCCGAGCCGGAGTACTCCTACAATGAGCAGTTCTTC. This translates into CASSPEPEYSYNEQFF.

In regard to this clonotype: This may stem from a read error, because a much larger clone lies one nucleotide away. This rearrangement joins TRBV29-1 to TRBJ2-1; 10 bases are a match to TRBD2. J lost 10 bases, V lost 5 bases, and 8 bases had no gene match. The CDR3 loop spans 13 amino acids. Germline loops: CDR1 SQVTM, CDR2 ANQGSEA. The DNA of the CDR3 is TGCAGCGTTACTAGCGGGGTCTCCTACGAGCAGTTCTTC. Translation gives CSVTSGVSYEQFF.